This is a list of T cell receptor beta chains from one sample in a study of Ad26.COV2.S vaccination and SARS-CoV-2 variants. The assay was immunoSEQ multiplex PCR, and TCRdb's table has in-frame clones only and misses some. The sample includes hundreds of thousands of clones, roughly 91% of them seen just once. The material sequenced was peripheral blood, taken in a trial of Ad26.COV2.S vaccine versus placebo. The source is a person aged 18 to 65 who received the Ad26.COV2.S COVID-19 vaccine or a placebo. Each CDR3 is given with its conserved first and last residue. Fields, in order: J gene, clone size, V gene, D gene, CDR3 DNA, CDR3 protein. A D gene is named only where the DNA matches it firmly. Only part of the rows carry a size: once, few, many, or a class if the clone is expanded.

j_call: TRBJ2-7; clone_size: -; v_call: TRBV27; d_call: -; cdr3_nt: TGTGCCAGCCGCTACGGGGGCGCCTTGACCTACGAGCAGTACTTC; cdr3_aa: CASRYGGALTYEQYF
j_call: TRBJ1-1; clone_size: -; v_call: TRBV7-8; d_call: -; cdr3_nt: TGTGCCAGCACCAGGGGCAGGACGAACACTGAAGCTTTCTTT; cdr3_aa: CASTRGRTNTEAFF
j_call: TRBJ2-7; clone_size: once; v_call: TRBV14; d_call: -; cdr3_nt: TGTGCCAGCAGCCAATGGGCCCTCTTGGGCGGGGTAAACTACGAGCAGTACTTC; cdr3_aa: CASSQWALLGGVNYEQYF
j_call: TRBJ1-6; clone_size: once; v_call: TRBV4-2; d_call: -; cdr3_nt: TGTGCCAGCAGAATAAAATCACCCCTCCACTTT; cdr3_aa: CASRIKSPLHF
j_call: TRBJ2-1; clone_size: -; v_call: TRBV9; d_call: -; cdr3_nt: TGTGCCAGCAGCACCCCCTGGGACTCGCACTCCTACAATGAGCAGTTCTTC; cdr3_aa: CASSTPWDSHSYNEQFF
j_call: TRBJ1-1; clone_size: -; v_call: TRBV18; d_call: -; cdr3_nt: TGTGCCAGCTCACCACCGAACGGCTACACTGAAGCTTTCTTT; cdr3_aa: CASSPPNGYTEAFF
j_call: TRBJ1-5; clone_size: few; v_call: TRBV30; d_call: -; cdr3_nt: TGTGCCTGGAGTCCCGGTGGGAATCAGCCCCAGCATTTT; cdr3_aa: CAWSPGGNQPQHF
j_call: TRBJ2-4; clone_size: -; v_call: TRBV6-2/TRBV6-3; d_call: -; cdr3_nt: TGTGCCAGCAGTTACCTATCATTTTCCCGTGACAAAAACATTCAGTACTTC; cdr3_aa: CASSYLSFSRDKNIQYF
j_call: TRBJ1-2; clone_size: -; v_call: TRBV9; d_call: TRBD1; cdr3_nt: TGTGCCAGCAGCGCGGAGGGACAGGGTAGCAACGATGGCTACACCTTC; cdr3_aa: CASSAEGQGSNDGYTF
j_call: TRBJ2-3; clone_size: -; v_call: TRBV25-1; d_call: -; cdr3_nt: TGTGCCAGCAGTGTTAGCACAGATACGCAGTATTTT; cdr3_aa: CASSVSTDTQYF
j_call: TRBJ2-7; clone_size: -; v_call: TRBV6-5; d_call: TRBD1; cdr3_nt: TGTGCCAGCAGGGGACAGGGGGCCGGGCACGAGCAGTACTTC; cdr3_aa: CASRGQGAGHEQYF
j_call: TRBJ1-5; clone_size: -; v_call: TRBV30; d_call: TRBD1; cdr3_nt: TGTGCCTGGAGCGACAGGGGTAATCAGCCCCAGCATTTT; cdr3_aa: CAWSDRGNQPQHF
j_call: TRBJ2-7; clone_size: once; v_call: TRBV12-3/TRBV12-4; d_call: -; cdr3_nt: TGTGCCAGCAGTTTAGCGTTAGACGAGCAGTACTTC; cdr3_aa: CASSLALDEQYF
j_call: TRBJ2-1; clone_size: -; v_call: TRBV29-1; d_call: -; cdr3_nt: TGCAGCGTTGCGAAGACAGGCCCCCTCGCTGAGCAGTTCTTC; cdr3_aa: CSVAKTGPLAEQFF
j_call: TRBJ2-3; clone_size: -; v_call: TRBV7-3; d_call: -; cdr3_nt: TGTGCCAGCAGCTTAATGTCAGGTTCGGATACGCAGTATTTT; cdr3_aa: CASSLMSGSDTQYF
j_call: TRBJ1-6; clone_size: -; v_call: TRBV3-1/TRBV3-2; d_call: -; cdr3_nt: TGTGCCAGCAGCCAAGATCCCGCAGGGGTAAATTCACCCCTCCACTTT; cdr3_aa: CASSQDPAGVNSPLHF
j_call: TRBJ1-3; clone_size: -; v_call: TRBV19; d_call: -; cdr3_nt: TGTGCCAGTAGTAACGGACGTCCTGGGTCTGGAAACACCATATATTTT; cdr3_aa: CASSNGRPGSGNTIYF
j_call: TRBJ1-2; clone_size: -; v_call: TRBV4-1; d_call: -; cdr3_nt: TGCGCCAGCAGCCAAGAAGCAGGACGAGCTAACTATGGCTACACCTTC; cdr3_aa: CASSQEAGRANYGYTF
j_call: TRBJ2-7; clone_size: -; v_call: TRBV4-2; d_call: TRBD1; cdr3_nt: TGTGCCAGCAGAATTAGACAGGGGGCGTCCTACGAGCAGTACTTC; cdr3_aa: CASRIRQGASYEQYF
j_call: TRBJ2-6; clone_size: -; v_call: TRBV9; d_call: -; cdr3_nt: TGTGCCAGCAGCGCTTCTGGGGCCAACGTCCTGACTTTC; cdr3_aa: CASSASGANVLTF
j_call: TRBJ1-2; clone_size: -; v_call: TRBV4-1; d_call: -; cdr3_nt: TGCGCCAGCAGCCCCGGGGACGTCACGGGCTACACCTTC; cdr3_aa: CASSPGDVTGYTF
j_call: TRBJ1-1; clone_size: -; v_call: TRBV6-5; d_call: -; cdr3_nt: TGTGCCAGCAGTTCCCTCTTGGACAGGAACACTGAAGCTTTCTTT; cdr3_aa: CASSSLLDRNTEAFF
j_call: TRBJ1-1; clone_size: -; v_call: TRBV11-2; d_call: -; cdr3_nt: TGTGCCAGCAGCGCCGGGACACTCACTGAAGCTTTCTTT; cdr3_aa: CASSAGTLTEAFF
j_call: TRBJ2-7; clone_size: -; v_call: TRBV11-3; d_call: -; cdr3_nt: TGTGCCAGCAGCCCGGGAGTTGAGGGCTCCTACGAGCAGTACTTC; cdr3_aa: CASSPGVEGSYEQYF